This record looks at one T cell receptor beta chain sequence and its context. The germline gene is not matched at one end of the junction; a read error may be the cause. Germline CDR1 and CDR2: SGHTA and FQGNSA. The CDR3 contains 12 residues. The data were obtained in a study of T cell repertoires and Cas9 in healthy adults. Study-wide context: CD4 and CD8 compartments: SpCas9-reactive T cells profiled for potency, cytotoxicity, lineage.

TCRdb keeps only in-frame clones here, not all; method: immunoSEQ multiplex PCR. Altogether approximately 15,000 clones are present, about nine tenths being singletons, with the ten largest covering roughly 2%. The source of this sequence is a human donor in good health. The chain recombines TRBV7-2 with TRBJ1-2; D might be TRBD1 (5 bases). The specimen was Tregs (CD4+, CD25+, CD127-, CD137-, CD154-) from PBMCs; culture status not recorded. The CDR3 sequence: CASSLLSTGPSF. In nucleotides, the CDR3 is TGTGCCAGCAGCCTCCTCTCGACGGGGCCCAGCTTC.